The sequence of this TCR beta chain was determined in a study of prognosis after radiotherapy for stage I lung cancer. General study points: It was not determined whether the expanded TCR clones were tumor-specific. Before stereotactic body radiation therapy the median unique TCR clone count was 9,500 to 11,000, and afterwards it fell to 6,500 to 8,000. Among patients who developed distant metastases, Shannon entropy after stereotactic body radiation therapy was lower.

Of note for this clonotype: Its antigen is currently unknown.

Germline CDR1 and CDR2: SQVTM and ANQGSEA. V lost 7 bases, J lost 14 bases, and 23 bases lay in between. The CDR3 covers 13 residues. The genomic DNA TCR beta CDR3 region underwent two rounds of multiplex PCR. Amplification during the initial PCR round employed primers specific to each TRBV and TRBJ gene. In TCRdb, the multiplex PCR reads were re-called with MiXCR into one record per CDR3 protein. Of more than 30,000 distinct CDR3 sequences in the sample, less than 35% are singletons; the top ten hold 30% to 35%. The receptor was derived from a donor aged 50 or older with non-small cell lung cancer. V is TRBV29-1 and J is TRBJ1-4, with D possibly TRBD1 on 6 matching bases. Sequences were derived from PBMCs, sampled before or after stereotactic body radiation therapy (not recorded which). CDR3 sequence reads: CSATDRSAEGLFF. The CDR3 DNA reads TGCAGCGCTACTGACAGGTCTGCTGAAGGTCTGTTTTTT.